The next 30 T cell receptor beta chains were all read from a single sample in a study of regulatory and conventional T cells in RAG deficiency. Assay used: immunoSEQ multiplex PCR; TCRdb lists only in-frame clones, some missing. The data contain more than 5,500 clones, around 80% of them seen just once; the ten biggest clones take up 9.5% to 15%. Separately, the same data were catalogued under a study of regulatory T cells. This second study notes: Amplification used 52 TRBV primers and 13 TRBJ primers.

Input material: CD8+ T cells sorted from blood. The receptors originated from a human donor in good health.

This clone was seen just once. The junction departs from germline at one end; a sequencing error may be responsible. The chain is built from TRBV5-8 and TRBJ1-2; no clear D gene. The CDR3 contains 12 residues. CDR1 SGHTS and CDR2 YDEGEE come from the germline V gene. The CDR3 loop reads CASSSRSWPEHF. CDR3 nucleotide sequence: TGTGCCAGCAGCTCCCGTTCGTGGCCCGAGCACTTC.

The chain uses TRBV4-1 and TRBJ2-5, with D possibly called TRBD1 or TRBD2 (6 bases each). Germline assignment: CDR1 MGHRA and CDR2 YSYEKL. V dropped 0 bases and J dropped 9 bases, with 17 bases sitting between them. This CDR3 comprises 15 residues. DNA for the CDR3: TGCGCCAGCAGCCAAGATCCAGGGGAAGGGGAGGCCCAGTACTTC. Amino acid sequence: CASSQDPGEGEAQYF.

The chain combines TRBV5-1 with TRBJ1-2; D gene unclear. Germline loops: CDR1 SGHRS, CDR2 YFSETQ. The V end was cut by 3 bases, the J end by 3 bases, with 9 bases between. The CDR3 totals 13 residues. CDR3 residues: CASSSLDDYGYTF. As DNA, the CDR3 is TGCGCCAGCAGCTCGCTGGACGACTATGGCTACACCTTC.

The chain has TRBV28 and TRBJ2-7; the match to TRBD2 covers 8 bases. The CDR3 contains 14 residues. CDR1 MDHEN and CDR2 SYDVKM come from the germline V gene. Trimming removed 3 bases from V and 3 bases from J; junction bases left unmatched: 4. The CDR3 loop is CASSLSGGHYEQYF. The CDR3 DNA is TGTGCCAGCAGTTTGAGCGGGGGTCACTACGAGCAGTACTTC. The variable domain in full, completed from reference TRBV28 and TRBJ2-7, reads DVKVTQSSRYLVKRTGEKVFLECVQDMDHENMFWYRQDPGLGLRLIYFSYDVKMKEKGDIPEGYSVSREKKERFSLILESASTNQTSMYLCASSLSGGHYEQYFGPGTRLTVT.

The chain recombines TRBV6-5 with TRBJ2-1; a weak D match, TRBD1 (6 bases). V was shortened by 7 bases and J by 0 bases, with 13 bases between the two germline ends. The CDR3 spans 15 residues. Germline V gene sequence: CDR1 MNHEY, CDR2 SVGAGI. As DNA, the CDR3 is TGTGCCAGCAAAGGGGGTGCCAGCTCCTACAATGAGCAGTTCTTC. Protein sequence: CASKGGASSYNEQFF.

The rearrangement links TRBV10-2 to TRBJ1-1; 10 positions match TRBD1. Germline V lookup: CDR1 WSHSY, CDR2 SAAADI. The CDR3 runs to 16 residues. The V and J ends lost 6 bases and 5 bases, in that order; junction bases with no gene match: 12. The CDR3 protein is CASRGDRGGRWTEAFF. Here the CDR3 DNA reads TGCGCCAGCAGGGGGGACAGGGGAGGGCGTTGGACTGAAGCTTTCTTT.

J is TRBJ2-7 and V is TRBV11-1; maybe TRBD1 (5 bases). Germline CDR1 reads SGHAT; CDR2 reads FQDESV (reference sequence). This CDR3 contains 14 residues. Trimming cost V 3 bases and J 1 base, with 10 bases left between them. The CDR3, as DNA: TGTGCCAGCAGCTTGGACACGGAGTCCTACGAGCAGTACTTC. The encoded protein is CASSLDTESYEQYF.

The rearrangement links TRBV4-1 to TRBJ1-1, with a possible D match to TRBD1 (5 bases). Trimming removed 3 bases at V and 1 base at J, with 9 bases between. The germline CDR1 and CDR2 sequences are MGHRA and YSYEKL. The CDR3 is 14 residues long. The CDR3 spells CASSHMTENTEAFF. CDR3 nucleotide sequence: TGCGCCAGCAGCCACATGACAGAGAACACTGAAGCTTTCTTT.

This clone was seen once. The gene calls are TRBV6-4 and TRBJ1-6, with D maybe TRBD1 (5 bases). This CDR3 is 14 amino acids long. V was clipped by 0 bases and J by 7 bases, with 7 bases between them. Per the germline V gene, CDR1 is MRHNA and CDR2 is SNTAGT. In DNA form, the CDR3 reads TGTGCCAGCAGTGACTCGGGGGGGAATTCACCCCTCCACTTT. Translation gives CASSDSGGNSPLHF.

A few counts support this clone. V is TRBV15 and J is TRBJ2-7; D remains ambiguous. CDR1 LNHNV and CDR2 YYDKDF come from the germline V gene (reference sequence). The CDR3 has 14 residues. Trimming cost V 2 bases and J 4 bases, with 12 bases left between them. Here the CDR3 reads CATSRSSRLYEQYF. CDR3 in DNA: TGTGCCACCAGCAGATCTTCCAGACTTTACGAGCAGTACTTC.

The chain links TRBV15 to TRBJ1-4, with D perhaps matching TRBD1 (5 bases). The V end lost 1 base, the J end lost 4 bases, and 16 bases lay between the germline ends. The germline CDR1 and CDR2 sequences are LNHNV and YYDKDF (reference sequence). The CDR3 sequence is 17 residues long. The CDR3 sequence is CATSRVFGREGNEKLFF. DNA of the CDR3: TGTGCCACCAGCAGAGTTTTTGGCAGGGAGGGTAATGAAAAACTGTTTTTT. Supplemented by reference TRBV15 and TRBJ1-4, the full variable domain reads DAMVIQNPRYQVTQFGKPVTLSCSQTLNHNVMYWYQQKSSQAPKLLFHYYDKDFNNEADTPDNFQSRRPNTSFCFLDIRSPGLGDTAMYLCATSRVFGREGNEKLFFGSGTQLSVL.

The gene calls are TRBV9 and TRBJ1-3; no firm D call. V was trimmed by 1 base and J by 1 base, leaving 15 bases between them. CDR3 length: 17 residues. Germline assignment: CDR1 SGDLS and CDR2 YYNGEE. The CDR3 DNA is TGTGCCAGCAGCGTATCTGGGCAGACCAATTCTGGAAACACCATATATTTT. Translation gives CASSVSGQTNSGNTIYF.

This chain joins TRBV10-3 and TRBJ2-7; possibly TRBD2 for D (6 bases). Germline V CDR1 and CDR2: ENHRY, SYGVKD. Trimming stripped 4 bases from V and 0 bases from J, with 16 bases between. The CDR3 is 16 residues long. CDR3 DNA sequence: TGTGCCATCAGTGCCGAGGACGGAGGGCTCTCCTACGAGCAGTACTTC. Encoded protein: CAISAEDGGLSYEQYF.

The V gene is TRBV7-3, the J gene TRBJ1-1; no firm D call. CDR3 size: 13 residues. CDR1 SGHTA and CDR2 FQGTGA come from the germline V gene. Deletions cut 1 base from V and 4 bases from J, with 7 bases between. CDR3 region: CASSLNGGTEAFF. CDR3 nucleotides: TGTGCCAGCAGCTTAAATGGCGGCACTGAAGCTTTCTTT.

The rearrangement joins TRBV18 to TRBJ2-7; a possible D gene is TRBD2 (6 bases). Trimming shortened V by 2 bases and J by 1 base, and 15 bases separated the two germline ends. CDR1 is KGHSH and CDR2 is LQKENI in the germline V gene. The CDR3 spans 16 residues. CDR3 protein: CASSPVGGPGSYEQYF. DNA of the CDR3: TGTGCCAGCTCACCAGTGGGGGGACCGGGTTCCTACGAGCAGTACTTC.

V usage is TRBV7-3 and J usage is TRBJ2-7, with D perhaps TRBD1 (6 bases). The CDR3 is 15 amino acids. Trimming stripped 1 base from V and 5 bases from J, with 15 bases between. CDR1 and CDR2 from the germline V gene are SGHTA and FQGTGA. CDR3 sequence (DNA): TGTGCCAGCAGCTTAAGTGGGGGCCCAGGCGACGAGCAGTACTTC. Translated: CASSLSGGPGDEQYF.

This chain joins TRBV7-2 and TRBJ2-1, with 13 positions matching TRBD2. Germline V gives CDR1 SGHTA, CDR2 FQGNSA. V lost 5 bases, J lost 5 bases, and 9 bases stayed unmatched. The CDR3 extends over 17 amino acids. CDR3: CASSRGRLAGGDNEQFF. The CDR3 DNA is TGTGCCAGCAGCCGGGGAAGACTAGCGGGGGGAGACAATGAGCAGTTCTTC.

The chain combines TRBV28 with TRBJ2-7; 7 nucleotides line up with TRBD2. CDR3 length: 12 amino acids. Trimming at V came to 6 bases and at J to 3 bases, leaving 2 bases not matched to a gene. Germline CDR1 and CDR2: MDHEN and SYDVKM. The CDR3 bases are TGTGCCAGCAGGACGGGGGGCTACGAGCAGTACTTC. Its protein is CASRTGGYEQYF.

The CDR3 sequence is CAIQHLNTGELFF. The CDR3 DNA reads as TGTGCTATCCAACACCTGAACACCGGGGAGCTGTTTTTT. This chain links TRBV7-7 with TRBJ2-2; D uncertain. Per germline, CDR1 SSHAT and CDR2 FNYEAQ (reference sequence). CDR3 length: 13 amino acids.

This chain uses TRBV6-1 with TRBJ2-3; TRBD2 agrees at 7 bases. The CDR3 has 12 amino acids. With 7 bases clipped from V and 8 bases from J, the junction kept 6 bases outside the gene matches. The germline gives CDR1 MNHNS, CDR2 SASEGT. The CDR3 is CASTAREGTQYF. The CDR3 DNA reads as TGTGCCAGCACAGCGAGGGAGGGTACGCAGTATTTT.

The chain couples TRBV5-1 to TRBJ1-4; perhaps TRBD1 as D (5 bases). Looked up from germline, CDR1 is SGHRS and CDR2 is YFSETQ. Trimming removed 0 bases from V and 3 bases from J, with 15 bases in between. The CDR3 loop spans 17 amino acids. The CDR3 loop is CASSLGPGLQANEKLFF. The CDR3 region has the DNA TGCGCCAGCAGCTTGGGGCCGGGACTGCAAGCTAATGAAAAACTGTTTTTT. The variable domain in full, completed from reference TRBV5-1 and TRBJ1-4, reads KAGVTQTPRYLIKTRGQQVTLSCSPISGHRSVSWYQQTPGQGLQFLFEYFSETQRNKGNFPGRFSGRQFSNSRSEMNVSTLELGDSALYLCASSLGPGLQANEKLFFGSGTQLSVL.

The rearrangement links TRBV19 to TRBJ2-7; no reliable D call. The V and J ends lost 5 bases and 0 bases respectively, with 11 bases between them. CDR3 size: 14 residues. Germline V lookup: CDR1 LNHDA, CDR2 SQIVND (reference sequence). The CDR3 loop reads CASSGSAASYEQYF. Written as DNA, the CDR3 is TGTGCCAGTAGTGGGTCGGCAGCCTCCTACGAGCAGTACTTC.

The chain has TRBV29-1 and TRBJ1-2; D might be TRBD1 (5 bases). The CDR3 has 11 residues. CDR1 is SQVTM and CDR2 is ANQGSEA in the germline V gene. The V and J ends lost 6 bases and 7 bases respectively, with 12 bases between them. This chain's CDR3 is CSVDSSAGYTF. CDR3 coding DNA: TGCAGCGTCGACAGTTCGGCTGGCTACACCTTC.

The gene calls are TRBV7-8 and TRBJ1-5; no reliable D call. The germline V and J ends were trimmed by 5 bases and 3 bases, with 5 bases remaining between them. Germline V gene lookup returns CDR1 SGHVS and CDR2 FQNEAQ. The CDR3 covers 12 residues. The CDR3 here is CASSLINQPQHF. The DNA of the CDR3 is TGTGCCAGCAGCCTGATCAATCAGCCCCAGCATTTT.

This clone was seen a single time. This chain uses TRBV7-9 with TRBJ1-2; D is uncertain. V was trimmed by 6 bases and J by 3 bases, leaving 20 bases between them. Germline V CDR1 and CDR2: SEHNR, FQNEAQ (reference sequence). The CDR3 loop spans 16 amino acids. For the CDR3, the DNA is TGTGCCAGCAGGGGTTGGGTGGGCCTGTGGGACTATGGCTACACCTTC. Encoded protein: CASRGWVGLWDYGYTF.

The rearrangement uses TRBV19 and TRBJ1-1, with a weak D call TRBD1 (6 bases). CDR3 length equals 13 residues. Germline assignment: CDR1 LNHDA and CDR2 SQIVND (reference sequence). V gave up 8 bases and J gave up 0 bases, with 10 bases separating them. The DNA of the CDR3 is TGTGCCAGTTTGCAGGGGCTGAACACTGAAGCTTTCTTT. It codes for CASLQGLNTEAFF.

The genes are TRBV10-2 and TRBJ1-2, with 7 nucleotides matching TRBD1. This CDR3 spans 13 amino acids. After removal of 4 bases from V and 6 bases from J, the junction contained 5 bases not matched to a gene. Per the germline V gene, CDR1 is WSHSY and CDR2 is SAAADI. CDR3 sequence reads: CASSATGAHGYTF. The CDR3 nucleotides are TGCGCCAGCAGTGCAACAGGGGCTCATGGCTACACCTTC.

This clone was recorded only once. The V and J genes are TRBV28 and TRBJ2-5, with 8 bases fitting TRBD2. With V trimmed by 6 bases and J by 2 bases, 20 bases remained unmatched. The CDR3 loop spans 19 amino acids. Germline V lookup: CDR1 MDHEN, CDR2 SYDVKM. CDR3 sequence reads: CASRALGAGGQQSQETQYF. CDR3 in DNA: TGTGCCAGCAGGGCCTTGGGGGCGGGGGGCCAACAATCTCAAGAGACCCAGTACTTC. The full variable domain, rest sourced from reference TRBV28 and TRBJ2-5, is DVKVTQSSRYLVKRTGEKVFLECVQDMDHENMFWYRQDPGLGLRLIYFSYDVKMKEKGDIPEGYSVSREKKERFSLILESASTNQTSMYLCASRALGAGGQQSQETQYFGPGTRLLVL.

CDR3 DNA sequence: TGTGCCAGCAGCACTGGACGGTTGATGAACACTGAAGCTTTCTTT. Its protein product is CASSTGRLMNTEAFF. The chain links TRBV5-6 to TRBJ1-1; the D is unclear. In germline, CDR1 is SGHDT, CDR2 YYEEEE. This CDR3 is built from 15 residues. V lost 4 bases and J lost 0, with 13 bases in between.

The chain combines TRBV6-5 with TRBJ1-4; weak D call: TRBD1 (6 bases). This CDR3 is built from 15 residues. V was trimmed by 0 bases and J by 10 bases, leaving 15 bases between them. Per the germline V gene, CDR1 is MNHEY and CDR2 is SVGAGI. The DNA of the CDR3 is TGTGCCAGCAGTTACTCCGACAGGCGATGGAGAAAACTGTTTTTT. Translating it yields CASSYSDRRWRKLFF.